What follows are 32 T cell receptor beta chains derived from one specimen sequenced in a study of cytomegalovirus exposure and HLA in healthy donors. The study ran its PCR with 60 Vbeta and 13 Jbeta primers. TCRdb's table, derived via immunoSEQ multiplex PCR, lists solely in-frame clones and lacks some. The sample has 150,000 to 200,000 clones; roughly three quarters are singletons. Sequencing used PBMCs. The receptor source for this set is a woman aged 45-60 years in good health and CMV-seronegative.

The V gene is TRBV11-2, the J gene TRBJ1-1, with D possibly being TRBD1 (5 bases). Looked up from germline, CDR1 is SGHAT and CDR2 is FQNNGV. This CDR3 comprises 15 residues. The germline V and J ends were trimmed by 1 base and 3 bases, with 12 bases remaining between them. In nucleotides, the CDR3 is TGTGCCAGCAGCTTAGTGTCCGGGGGGTACACTGAAGCTTTCTTT. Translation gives CASSLVSGGYTEAFF. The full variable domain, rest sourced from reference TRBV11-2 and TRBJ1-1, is EAGVAQSPRYKIIEKRQSVAFWCNPISGHATLYWYQQILGQGPKLLIQFQNNGVVDDSQLPKDRFSAERLKGVDSTLKIQPAKLEDSAVYLCASSLVSGGYTEAFFGQGTRLTVV.

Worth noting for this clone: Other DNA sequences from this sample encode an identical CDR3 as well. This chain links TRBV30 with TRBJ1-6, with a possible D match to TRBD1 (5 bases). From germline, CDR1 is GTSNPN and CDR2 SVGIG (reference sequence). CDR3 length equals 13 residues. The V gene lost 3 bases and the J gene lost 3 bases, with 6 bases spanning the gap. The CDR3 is CAWRQVYNSPLHF. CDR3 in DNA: TGTGCCTGGAGACAGGTCTATAATTCACCCCTCCACTTT.

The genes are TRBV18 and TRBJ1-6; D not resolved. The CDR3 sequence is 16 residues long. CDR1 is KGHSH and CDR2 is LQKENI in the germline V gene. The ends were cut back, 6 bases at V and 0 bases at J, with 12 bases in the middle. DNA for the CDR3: TGTGCCAGCTCCCGGGAGCGCAGCTCCTATAATTCACCCCTCCACTTT. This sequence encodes CASSRERSSYNSPLHF.

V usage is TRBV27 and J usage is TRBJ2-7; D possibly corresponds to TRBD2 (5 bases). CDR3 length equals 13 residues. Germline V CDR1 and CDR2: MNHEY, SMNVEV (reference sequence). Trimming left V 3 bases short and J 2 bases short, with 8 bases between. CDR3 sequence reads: CASSFGVAYEQYF. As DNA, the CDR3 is TGTGCCAGCAGTTTCGGGGTGGCCTACGAGCAGTACTTC.

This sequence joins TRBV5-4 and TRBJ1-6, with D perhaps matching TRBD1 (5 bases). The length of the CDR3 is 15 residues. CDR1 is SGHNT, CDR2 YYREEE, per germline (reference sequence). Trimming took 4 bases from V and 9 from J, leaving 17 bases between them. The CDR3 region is CASSGNQGFVSPLHF. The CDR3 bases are TGTGCCAGCAGCGGGAACCAGGGTTTCGTTTCACCCCTCCACTTT.

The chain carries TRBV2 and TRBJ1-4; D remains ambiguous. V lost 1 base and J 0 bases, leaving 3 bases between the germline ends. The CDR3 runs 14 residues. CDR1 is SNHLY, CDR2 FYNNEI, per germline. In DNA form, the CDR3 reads TGTGCCAGCAGTGAAGATACAACTAATGAAAAACTGTTTTTT. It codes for CASSEDTTNEKLFF.

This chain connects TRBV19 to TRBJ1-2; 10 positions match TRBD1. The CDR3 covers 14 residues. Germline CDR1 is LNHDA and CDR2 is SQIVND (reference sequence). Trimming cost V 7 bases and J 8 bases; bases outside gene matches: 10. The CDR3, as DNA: TGTGCCAGTACCACGGACAGGGGGGTGAGAGGCTACACCTTC. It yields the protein CASTTDRGVRGYTF.

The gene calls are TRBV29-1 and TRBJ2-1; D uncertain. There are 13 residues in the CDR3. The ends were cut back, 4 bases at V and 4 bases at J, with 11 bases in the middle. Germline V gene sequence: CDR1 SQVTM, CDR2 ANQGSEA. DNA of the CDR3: TGCAGCGTTGGATTAAGACTTTACAATGAGCAGTTCTTC. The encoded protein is CSVGLRLYNEQFF.

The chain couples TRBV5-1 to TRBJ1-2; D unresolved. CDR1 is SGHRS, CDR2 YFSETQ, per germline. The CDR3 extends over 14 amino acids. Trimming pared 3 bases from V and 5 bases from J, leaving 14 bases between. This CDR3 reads CASSSHGFEYGYTF. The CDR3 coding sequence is TGCGCCAGCAGCTCACACGGGTTCGAGTATGGCTACACCTTC.

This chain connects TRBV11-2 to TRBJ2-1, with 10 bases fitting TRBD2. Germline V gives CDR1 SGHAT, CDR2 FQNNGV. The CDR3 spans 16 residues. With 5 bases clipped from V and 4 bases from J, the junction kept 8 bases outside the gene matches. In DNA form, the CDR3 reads TGTGCCAGCAGCGAACTAGCGGGGCGAGGATACAATGAGCAGTTCTTC. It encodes CASSELAGRGYNEQFF.

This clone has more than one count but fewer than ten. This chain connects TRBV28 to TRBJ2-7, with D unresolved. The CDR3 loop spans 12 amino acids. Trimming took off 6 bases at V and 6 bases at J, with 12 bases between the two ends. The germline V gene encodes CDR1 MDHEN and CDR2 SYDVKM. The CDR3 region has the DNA TGTGCCAGCAGGCGAAGTCCCGGCGAGCAGTACTTC. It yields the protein CASRRSPGEQYF. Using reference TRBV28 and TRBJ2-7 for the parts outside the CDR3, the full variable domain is DVKVTQSSRYLVKRTGEKVFLECVQDMDHENMFWYRQDPGLGLRLIYFSYDVKMKEKGDIPEGYSVSREKKERFSLILESASTNQTSMYLCASRRSPGEQYFGPGTRLTVT.

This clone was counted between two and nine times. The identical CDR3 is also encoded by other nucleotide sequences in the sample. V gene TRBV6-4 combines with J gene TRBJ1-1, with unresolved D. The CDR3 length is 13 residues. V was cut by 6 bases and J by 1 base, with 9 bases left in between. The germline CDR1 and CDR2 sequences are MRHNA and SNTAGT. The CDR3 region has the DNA TGTGCCAGCAGCGATAACAGGAACACTGAAGCTTTCTTT. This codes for CASSDNRNTEAFF.

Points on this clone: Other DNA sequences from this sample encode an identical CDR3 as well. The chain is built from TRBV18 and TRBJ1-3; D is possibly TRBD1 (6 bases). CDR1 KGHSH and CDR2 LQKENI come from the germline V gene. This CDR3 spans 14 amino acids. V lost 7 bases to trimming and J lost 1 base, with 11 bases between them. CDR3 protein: CASFTGSSGNTIYF. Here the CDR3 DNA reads TGTGCCAGCTTTACAGGGTCTTCTGGAAACACCATATATTTT.

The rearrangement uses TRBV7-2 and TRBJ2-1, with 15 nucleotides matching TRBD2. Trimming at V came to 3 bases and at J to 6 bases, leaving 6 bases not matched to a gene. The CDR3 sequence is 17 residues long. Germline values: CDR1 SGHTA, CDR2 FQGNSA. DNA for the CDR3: TGTGCCAGCAGCTTCTGGACTAGCGGGAGGGCCGGCAATGAGCAGTTCTTC. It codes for CASSFWTSGRAGNEQFF.

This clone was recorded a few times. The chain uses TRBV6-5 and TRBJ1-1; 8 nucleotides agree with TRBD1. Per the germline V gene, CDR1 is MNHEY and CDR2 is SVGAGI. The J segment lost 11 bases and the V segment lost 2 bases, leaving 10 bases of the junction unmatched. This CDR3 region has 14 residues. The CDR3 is CASSYDGQGWTAFF. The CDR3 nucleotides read TGTGCCAGCAGTTACGACGGACAGGGTTGGACGGCTTTCTTT.

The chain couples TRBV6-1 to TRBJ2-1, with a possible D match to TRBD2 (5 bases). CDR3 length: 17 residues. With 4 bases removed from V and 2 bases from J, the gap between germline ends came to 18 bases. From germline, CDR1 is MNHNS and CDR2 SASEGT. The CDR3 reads CASSGRREPTTYNEQFF. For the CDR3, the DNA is TGTGCCAGCAGTGGCAGACGGGAACCGACGACCTACAATGAGCAGTTCTTC.

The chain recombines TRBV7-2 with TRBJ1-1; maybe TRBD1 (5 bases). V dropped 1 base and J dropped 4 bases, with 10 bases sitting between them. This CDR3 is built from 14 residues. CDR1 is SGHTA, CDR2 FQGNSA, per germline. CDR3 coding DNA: TGTGCCAGCAGCTTAGGATGGAGGGGCACTGAAGCTTTCTTT. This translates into CASSLGWRGTEAFF.

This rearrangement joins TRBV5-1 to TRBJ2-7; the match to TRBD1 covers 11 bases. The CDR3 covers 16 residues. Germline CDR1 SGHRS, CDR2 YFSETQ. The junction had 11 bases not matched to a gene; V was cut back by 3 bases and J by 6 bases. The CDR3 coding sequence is TGCGCCAGCAGCTCCCAGCCTCCGGGACAGGGGGTCGAGCAGTACTTC. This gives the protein CASSSQPPGQGVEQYF.

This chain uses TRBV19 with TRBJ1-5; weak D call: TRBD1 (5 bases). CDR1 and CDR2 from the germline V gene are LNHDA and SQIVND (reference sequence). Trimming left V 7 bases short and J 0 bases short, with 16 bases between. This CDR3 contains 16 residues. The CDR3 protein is CASTMGRANSNQPQHF. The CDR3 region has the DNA TGTGCCAGTACCATGGGCAGGGCTAATAGCAATCAGCCCCAGCATTTT. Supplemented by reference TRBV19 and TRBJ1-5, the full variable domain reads DGGITQSPKYLFRKEGQNVTLSCEQNLNHDAMYWYRQDPGQGLRLIYYSQIVNDFQKGDIAEGYSVSREKKESFPLTVTSAQKNPTAFYLCASTMGRANSNQPQHFGDGTRLSIL.

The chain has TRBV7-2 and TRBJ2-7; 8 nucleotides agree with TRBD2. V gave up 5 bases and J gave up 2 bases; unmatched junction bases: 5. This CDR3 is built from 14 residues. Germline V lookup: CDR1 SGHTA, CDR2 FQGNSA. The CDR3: CASSRGGSAYEQYF. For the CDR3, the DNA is TGTGCCAGCAGCCGCGGGGGGAGCGCCTACGAGCAGTACTTC. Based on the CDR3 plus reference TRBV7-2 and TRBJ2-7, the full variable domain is GAGVSQSPSNKVTEKGKDVELRCDPISGHTALYWYRQSLGQGLEFLIYFQGNSAPDKSGLPSDRFSAERTGGSVSTLTIQRTQQEDSAVYLCASSRGGSAYEQYFGPGTRLTVT.

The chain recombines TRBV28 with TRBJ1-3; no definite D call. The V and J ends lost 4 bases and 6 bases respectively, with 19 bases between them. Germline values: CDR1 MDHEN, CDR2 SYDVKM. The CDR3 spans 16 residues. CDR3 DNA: TGTGCCAGCAGTTCTCCAGGCACTCAGAGGGCAAACACCATATATTTT. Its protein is CASSSPGTQRANTIYF.

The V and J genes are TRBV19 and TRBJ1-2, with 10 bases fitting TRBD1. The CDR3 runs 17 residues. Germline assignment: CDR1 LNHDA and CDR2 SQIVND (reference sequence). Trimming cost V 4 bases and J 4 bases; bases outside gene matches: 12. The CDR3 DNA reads TGTGCCAGTAGTAGGGGACAGGGGCAAACCCCCAGCTATGGCTACACCTTC. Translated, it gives CASSRGQGQTPSYGYTF. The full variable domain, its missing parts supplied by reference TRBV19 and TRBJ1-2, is DGGITQSPKYLFRKEGQNVTLSCEQNLNHDAMYWYRQDPGQGLRLIYYSQIVNDFQKGDIAEGYSVSREKKESFPLTVTSAQKNPTAFYLCASSRGQGQTPSYGYTFGSGTRLTVV.

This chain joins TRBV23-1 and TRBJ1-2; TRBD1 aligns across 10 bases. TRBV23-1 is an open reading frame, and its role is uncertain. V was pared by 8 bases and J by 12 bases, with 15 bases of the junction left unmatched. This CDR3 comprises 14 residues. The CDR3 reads CASDDRDRGPWDTF. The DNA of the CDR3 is TGCGCCAGCGACGACCGGGACAGGGGTCCCTGGGACACCTTC.

In nucleotides, the CDR3 is TGTGCCAGCTCACTCGGACAGACGCCAGATACGCAGTATTTT. Protein sequence: CASSLGQTPDTQYF. The chain couples TRBV18 to TRBJ2-3; possible D gene TRBD1, 6 bases. This CDR3 has 14 residues. Per germline, CDR1 KGHSH and CDR2 LQKENI. Trimming removed 4 bases at V and 4 bases at J, with 12 bases between. The entire variable domain, with the rest obtained from reference TRBV18 and TRBJ2-3, is as follows: NAGVMQNPRHLVRRRGQEARLRCSPMKGHSHVYWYRQLPEEGLKFMVYLQKENIIDESGMPKERFSAEFPKEGPSILRIQQVVRGDSAAYFCASSLGQTPDTQYFGPGTRLTVL.

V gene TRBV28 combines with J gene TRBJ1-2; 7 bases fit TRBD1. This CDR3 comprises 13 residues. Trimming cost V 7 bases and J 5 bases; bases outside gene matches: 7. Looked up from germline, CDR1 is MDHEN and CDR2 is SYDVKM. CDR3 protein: CASTPTGVYGYTF. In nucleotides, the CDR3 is TGTGCCAGCACCCCTACAGGGGTTTATGGCTACACCTTC.

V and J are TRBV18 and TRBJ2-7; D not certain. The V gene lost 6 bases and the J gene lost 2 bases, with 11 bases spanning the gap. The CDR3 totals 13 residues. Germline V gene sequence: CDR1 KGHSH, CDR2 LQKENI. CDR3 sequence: CASSSRKPYEQYF. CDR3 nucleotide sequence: TGTGCCAGCTCGTCGAGAAAACCCTACGAGCAGTACTTC.

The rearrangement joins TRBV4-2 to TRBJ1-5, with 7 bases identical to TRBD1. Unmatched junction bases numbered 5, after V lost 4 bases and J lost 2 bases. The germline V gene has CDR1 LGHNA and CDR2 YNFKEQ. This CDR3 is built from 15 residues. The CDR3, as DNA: TGTGCCAGCAGCCGGGACAGTCGGGGCAATCAGCCCCAGCATTTT. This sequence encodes CASSRDSRGNQPQHF.

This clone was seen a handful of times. CDR3 coding DNA: TGTGCCAGCAGCTCGCCAGGGAGGTCCAAAAACATTCAGTACTTC. Its protein product is CASSSPGRSKNIQYF. J is TRBJ2-4 and V is TRBV5-6, with TRBD2 as a possible D gene (6 bases). Looked up from germline, CDR1 is SGHDT and CDR2 is YYEEEE. V lost 3 bases to trimming and J lost 2 bases, with 12 bases between them. CDR3 length: 15 residues.

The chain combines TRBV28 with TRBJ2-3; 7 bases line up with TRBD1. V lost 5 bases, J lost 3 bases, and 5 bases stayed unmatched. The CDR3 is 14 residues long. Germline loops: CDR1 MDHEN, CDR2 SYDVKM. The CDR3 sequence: CASSTRQGTDTQYF. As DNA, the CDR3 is TGTGCCAGCAGTACCAGACAGGGAACAGATACGCAGTATTTT.

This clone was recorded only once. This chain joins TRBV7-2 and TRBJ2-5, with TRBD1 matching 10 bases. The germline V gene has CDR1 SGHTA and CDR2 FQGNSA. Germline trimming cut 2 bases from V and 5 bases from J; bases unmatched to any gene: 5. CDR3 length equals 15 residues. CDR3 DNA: TGTGCCAGCAGCTTAAACGACAGGGGGCGGGAGACCCAGTACTTC. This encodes CASSLNDRGRETQYF.

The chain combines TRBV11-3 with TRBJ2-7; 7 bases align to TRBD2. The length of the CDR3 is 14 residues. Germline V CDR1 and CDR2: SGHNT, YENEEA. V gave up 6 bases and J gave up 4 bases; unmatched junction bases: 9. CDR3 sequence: CASSPGLQDYEQYF. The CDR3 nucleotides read TGTGCCAGCAGTCCGGGACTACAGGATTACGAGCAGTACTTC.

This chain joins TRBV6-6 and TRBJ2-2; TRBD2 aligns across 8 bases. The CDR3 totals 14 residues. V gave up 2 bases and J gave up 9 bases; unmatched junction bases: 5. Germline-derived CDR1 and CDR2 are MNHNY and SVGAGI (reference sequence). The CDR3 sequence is CASSYPGGLRELFF. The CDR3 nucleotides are TGTGCCAGCAGTTACCCGGGGGGGCTACGGGAGCTGTTTTTT.